This paragraph reports one TCR beta chain. Its target antigen remains unknown. These data are taken from a study of cytomegalovirus exposure and HLA in healthy donors (dated by TCRdb to the late 2010s). Background for the entire study: In an earlier analysis of 450 to 750 of the donors, about 270 Gb of sequence data and some 100 million unique TCR beta sequences from about 179 million T cells were reported. Of the approximately 400 genotyped donors, over 70% fell in the genetic ancestry cluster associated with self-reported Caucasian donors. A later genetic analysis used genome-wide SNP genotypes for 398 of the 666 donors, treating that subset as a discovery cohort. A later analysis re-analyzed previously published TCR beta repertoires from about 730 donors and added high-resolution HLA genotyping to study TCR occurrence patterns. The T cell repertoires of around 730 subjects were profiled by immunosequencing and related to cytomegalovirus serostatus. Typing coverage differed by locus: A, B, C, DRB1 and DQB1 were typed in roughly 629-630 donors, DQA1 in about 510, DPA1 in over 600, and DPB1 in 472. Along with the roughly 700-subject first cohort, a separate validation cohort of over a hundred different subjects was used. Donor age, sex, ethnicity and CMV serostatus were collected together with the repertoire data. All discovery cohort repertoires had been generated using a single sequencing platform. Because of strong linkage in the cohort, a few DR-DQ haplotypes were treated as single units for association and clustering. About 280 gigabases of sequencing data and tens of millions of unique TCR sequences were included in an early release covering 550 to 800 HLA-typed donors. The study aimed to test whether cataloging public T cell receptors could reveal signatures of past pathogen exposure. An earlier analysis of roughly 580 of the donors used high-throughput TCR beta sequencing to judge whether each TCR beta V gene segment behaved as functional or pseudogenic. Both class I and class II loci were covered by HLA typing, at four-digit resolution. In the later analysis, no new phenotypic data were used to find candidate immune exposures; instead, reliance was placed on TCR beta sequences and their occurrence across donors. On average, roughly 240,000 unique TCR beta nucleotide sequences were sequenced per donor among roughly 430 genotyped donors of the cohort, with 15% to 20% of those sequences being non-productive. High-throughput TCR immunosequencing, statistical association of individual TCRs with disease status, and machine learning were combined to predict cytomegalovirus infection status. Findings and caveats that apply to the study as a whole: A further reported finding was that TCR beta sequences accurately predicted the HLA-A and HLA-B alleles for most subjects in the first cohort. Some IMGT-functional V segments, including TRBV6-2 and TRBV6-3, could not be distinguished by the 87-base-pair reads and were therefore excluded. An association between a missense DCLRE1C variant and V-gene and J-gene trimming of TCR beta chains was found in a later genetic analysis and replicated in an independent cohort. In the study, roughly 160 TCR beta chains were listed as associated with cytomegalovirus. Cytomegalovirus status was reported to be diagnosed by the classifier with high specificity and sensitivity in both the original and validation cohorts. According to the authors, the approach could potentially be generalized to other disease states and immunological phenotypes. Assigning TCR associations to individual alleles was difficult when HLA alleles, especially DR and DQ, strongly co-occurred. A group of highly shared sequence variants was considered likely to be a technical artifact of the sequencing pipeline. Roughly uniform sequencing depth across donors was assumed in presence/absence analyses, although this assumption may not hold. According to a later analysis, parvovirus B19, influenza, CMV and Epstein-Barr virus appeared linked to several top co-occurrence clusters. In a later analysis, the rate of TCR association differed among HLA loci, with DRB1 alleles having the most associated TCRs and HLA-C alleles having the fewest. According to a later analysis, most CMV-associated TCR beta chains appeared to be HLA-restricted, and the HLA associations seemed to be driven largely by CMV exposure. An earlier analysis of some 560 of the donors showed that most TCR beta V segments appeared in productive rearrangements either about 87% or about 30% of the time, which broadly matched IMGT annotations. The cohort was sequenced for TCR beta chains only, and without alpha or paired-chain data the features that could be detected were limited. Correlated functional status among segregating V segments might reflect linkage disequilibrium, but an unknown experimental factor could not be ruled out. CMV serostatus was the only immune exposure information available for the cohort. Compared with equally common non-associated chains, HLA-associated TCR beta chains in a later analysis were more clonally expanded and had lower generation probabilities. Specific HLA alleles were associated with 15,000 to 20,000 TCR beta sequences at a false discovery rate of 0.05 in a later analysis. Because HLA typing was missing for some donors at each locus, association tests included only the typed subset. Three of the identified cytomegalovirus-associated TCR beta chains were confirmed in vitro to be specific for cytomegalovirus antigens. Most TCR sequences were observed very rarely across donors, whereas some public TCRs were present in many individuals. In a later genetic analysis, fewer N-insertions in productive TCRs were reported among donors in an Asian-associated ancestry cluster than the 666-donor mean. The earlier analysis of fewer than 750 of the donors excluded some 16 rarely observed V segments, including chromosome 9 orphons, because counts were too low.

V and J are truncated by 6 bases and 3 bases respectively, leaving an intervening sequence of 14 bases. The CDR3 goes from the cysteine to the phenylalanine over 14 residues. Kept here is only the CDR3 DNA, which spans 42 bases and is read in frame from base 1. CDR1 and CDR2 were assigned from the germline V gene (reference sequence) as SEHNR and FQNEAQ. Library construction relied on the immunoSEQ multiplex PCR assay. The multiplex PCR relied on a mix of 60 forward primers for TCR Vbeta segments and 13 reverse primers for TCR Jbeta segments. The CDR3 region of rearranged TCR beta genes was amplified from genomic DNA by a multiplex PCR assay. On the Illumina HiSeq System, the amplified TCR beta libraries were sequenced as 87-base-pair reads. Concerning the study's data processing: In a later analysis, roughly 80 million unique TCR beta chains were counted across the roughly 670 repertoires, and roughly 11 million of these chains were shared by at least two donors. Raw reads were error-corrected and collapsed into unique sequences with a nearest-neighbor algorithm that merged closely related sequences to remove PCR and sequencing errors. V, D and J gene segments were assigned by aligning CDR3 sequences to IMGT reference sequences. For a sequence to be retained, a match of at least six nucleotides was required to both a V gene segment and a J gene segment. A rearrangement was called productive if the CDR3 had no stop codons and remained in frame with V and J, and every other rearrangement was called non-productive. Following IMGT convention, CDR3 was defined as the stretch from the second conserved V-encoded cysteine up to the conserved J-encoded phenylalanine. In an earlier analysis of around 600 of the donors, sequences lacking an unambiguous match to a single V gene segment were excluded. An earlier analysis of fewer than 650 of the donors classified V segments as functional when productive rearrangements were above 56.7% and as segregating when the standard deviation between donors was above 5%. To diagnose cytomegalovirus status from the catalog of TCR beta chain sequences, a statistical classification framework was built. In a later analysis, TCR nucleotide sequences were compared against IMGT/GENE-DB human TR gene sequences so that V and J genes could be assigned. In a later analysis, CDR3 sequences and most-parsimonious VDJ recombination scenarios were assigned using the TCRdist pipeline. In a later analysis, each TCR beta chain was defined by its CDR3 amino acid sequence together with its V-gene family, and reads lacking a unique V-gene family were excluded. A later analysis removed roughly 590 highly shared, low-generation-probability nucleotide sequences to deal with suspected cross-contamination and a sequencing artifact. For each public chain, a later analysis derived a clonal expansion index from normalized ranks of inferred template counts within each repertoire. In a later analysis, generation probabilities were computed using a VDJ recombination model fitted to out-of-frame rearrangements, and the results were checked against IGoR. In a later analysis, hypergeometric tests were used to score TCR-TCR, TCR-HLA and TCR-CMV co-occurrence, with a repertoire-size bias correction applied to TCR pairs. In a later analysis, false discovery rates were estimated by permuting HLA or CMV assignments 20 times. In a later analysis, co-occurring TCRs were grouped using DBSCAN, and TCRdist sequence similarity was added for clustering within HLA-allele-positive subsets. For co-occurrence clustering, repertoires with fewer than 30,000 or more than 120,000 public chains were excluded, along with four to six repertoires with anomalous nucleotide sharing. TCRdb retrieved this table from immuneACCESS and kept in-frame rearrangements only. Not all clones are present; in checked studies, unresolved V genes account for under half, and no reason is known for the remainder. The V and J calls and the clone size are those of that table, but D and trimming were determined from the DNA. This sample's records show roughly 75,000 clones. The ten largest clones add up to about 5% of the sample.

The cohort comprised several hundred healthy bone marrow donors. At the time of sampling, every cohort member was nominally healthy, though immune exposures that went unrecorded were likely present. The donor tested CMV seronegative, placing the donor among the roughly 400 seronegative members of the cohort. A peripheral blood sample was provided by each donor, and peripheral blood mononuclear cells were used for TCR beta sequencing. Genomic DNA was extracted from the blood cell samples with the Qiagen DNeasy Blood Extraction Kit. This clonotype was sampled from a middle-aged man in good health and CMV-seronegative. Recombination connected TRBV7-9 to TRBJ1-1; the D gene is unclear. The source material was PBMCs. The CDR3 region: CASSISGADTEAFF. In nucleotides, the sequence is TGTGCCAGCAGTATCTCGGGAGCGGACACTGAAGCTTTCTTT.